These 12 T cell receptor beta chains share one sample of origin, sequenced in a study of shared clonotypes between healthy human individuals. Clones were read by immunoSEQ multiplex PCR, and TCRdb kept only the in-frame ones, dropping some. The repertoire has around 640,000 clones, approximately 96% of them found once; the top ten carry roughly 0.12%. Naivety among CD8 cells was defined by CD45RO negativity and positive CCR7 selection, thereby excluding terminally differentiated effector memory CD45RA+ cells. Sequencing used naive CD8+ T cells sorted from blood. Source of these receptors: a woman in her thirties in good health.

The J gene is TRBJ1-1, the V gene TRBV2; TRBD1 might be the D (5 bases). The ends were cut back, 0 bases at V and 11 bases at J, with 25 bases in the middle. The germline V gene has CDR1 SNHLY and CDR2 FYNNEI. This CDR3 is built from 17 residues. In DNA, the CDR3 is TGTGCCAGCAGTGAAGCTTTGGAGGGAGGGCTGGGGCTGGAGGCTTTCTTT. Its protein product is CASSEALEGGLGLEAFF.

The CDR3 coding sequence is TGTGCCAGCAGAAGACAGGCGGCGTCCTTTGGGGTTTTCTTT. Protein sequence: CASRRQAASFGVFF. The chain joins TRBV28 to TRBJ1-1, with D possibly being TRBD1 (6 bases). CDR1 and CDR2 (germline): MDHEN, SYDVKM. V was clipped by 6 bases and J by 13 bases, with 24 bases between them. The CDR3 spans 14 residues.

For this clone: The same CDR3 is also encoded by other DNA sequences in this sample. The V and J genes are TRBV9 and TRBJ2-3, with D hard to call. CDR1 is SGDLS, CDR2 YYNGEE, per germline. Trimming pared 0 bases from V and 5 bases from J, leaving 4 bases between. This CDR3 contains 12 residues. CDR3 protein: CASSVDLDTQYF. For the CDR3, the DNA is TGTGCCAGCAGCGTAGATTTAGATACGCAGTATTTT.

The rearrangement joins TRBV27 to TRBJ2-2; D is unresolved. The CDR3 extends over 13 amino acids. Germline V gene sequence: CDR1 MNHEY, CDR2 SMNVEV (reference sequence). Between the trimmed V and J ends, which lost 2 bases and 3 bases, there was a span of 4 bases. CDR3 amino acids: CASSLPYTGELFF. In DNA, the CDR3 is TGTGCCAGCAGTTTACCCTACACCGGGGAGCTGTTTTTT.

The genes are TRBV28 and TRBJ2-3, with TRBD2 matching 7 bases. CDR3 length: 16 residues. J lost 3 bases, V lost 7 bases, and 13 bases had no gene match. Germline values: CDR1 MDHEN, CDR2 SYDVKM. CDR3 DNA sequence: TGTGCCAGCACCTCTCCCCGGGAGGAGTTAACAGATACGCAGTATTTT. This translates into CASTSPREELTDTQYF.

V and J are TRBV9 and TRBJ1-5; D perhaps matches TRBD1 (5 bases). Trimming cost V 4 bases and J 4 bases, with 9 bases left between them. Germline V gene lookup returns CDR1 SGDLS and CDR2 YYNGEE. The CDR3 contains 13 residues. The CDR3, as DNA: TGTGCCAGCAGCTTCGGACATAATCAGCCCCAGCATTTT. As protein: CASSFGHNQPQHF.

V and J are TRBV27 and TRBJ1-5; 12 bases map to TRBD1. Germline V gene data show CDR1 as MNHEY and CDR2 as SMNVEV (reference sequence). V gave up 5 bases and J gave up 9 bases; unmatched junction bases: 11. The CDR3 has 16 residues. The CDR3 bases are TGTGCCAGCAGTCCCGGGACAGGGGGCCCCGTTTGGCCCCAGCATTTT. The encoded protein is CASSPGTGGPVWPQHF.

CDR3 loop: CASQTGRQDLREQYF. The CDR3 DNA is TGTGCCAGCCAAACTGGTCGACAGGATCTTAGAGAGCAGTACTTC. The chain is built from TRBV28 and TRBJ2-7; weak D call: TRBD1 (6 bases). The V gene's germline CDR1 is MDHEN and CDR2 SYDVKM. The ends were cut back, 8 bases at V and 7 bases at J, with 24 bases in the middle. The CDR3 length is 15 residues.

This rearrangement joins TRBV2 to TRBJ1-1; D possibly corresponds to TRBD1 (6 bases). V was pared by 8 bases and J by 4 bases, with 14 bases between. The CDR3 contains 13 residues. Looked up from germline, CDR1 is SNHLY and CDR2 is FYNNEI. The CDR3 nucleotides are TGTGCCAGCTGCGAAGGGGGGCTCACTGAAGCTTTCTTT. It encodes CASCEGGLTEAFF.

J is TRBJ2-5 and V is TRBV2, with TRBD1 matching 10 bases. The CDR3 loop spans 16 amino acids. The germline gives CDR1 SNHLY, CDR2 FYNNEI. Germline trimming cut 0 bases from V and 7 bases from J; bases unmatched to any gene: 8. Written as DNA, the CDR3 is TGTGCCAGCAGTGAAGCTCAGACAGGGGGCCTGGGGACCCAGTACTTC. Its translation: CASSEAQTGGLGTQYF.

The chain joins TRBV28 to TRBJ2-7; D gene uncertain. Germline V CDR1 and CDR2: MDHEN, SYDVKM. Trimming shortened V by 3 bases and J by 11 bases, and 11 bases separated the two germline ends. The CDR3 is 11 amino acids. This chain's CDR3 is CASSLTESKYF. DNA of the CDR3: TGTGCCAGCAGTTTGACGGAGAGTAAGTACTTC.

CDR3 sequence: CASSQYPPGQGRGDWYF. Here the CDR3 DNA reads TGTGCCAGCAGCCAATACCCCCCGGGACAGGGGAGGGGAGATTGGTACTTC. The chain recombines TRBV4-2 with TRBJ2-7; 10 nucleotides align to TRBD1. The ends lost 2 bases at V and 12 bases at J; junction bases unmatched: 19. CDR1 LGHNA and CDR2 YNFKEQ come from the germline V gene. This CDR3 spans 17 amino acids.